Below are 17 T cell receptor beta chains sequenced from a single sample in a study of early T cells in non-severe SARS-CoV-2 infection. MiXCR was run by TCRdb on the 5' RACE reads, yielding one entry per CDR3 protein. Of around 82,000 distinct CDR3 sequences in the sample, approximately 12% were seen once. Sequences were obtained from whole blood. These receptors all stem from an adult who was a healthcare worker with PCR-confirmed SARS-CoV-2 infection or an uninfected control (not recorded which).

Ten or more counts support this clonotype. The CDR3 here is CASSLLLAGGPRNEQFF. The DNA for the CDR3 is TGTGCCAGCAGCTTGCTACTAGCGGGAGGGCCACGCAATGAGCAGTTCTTC. The J gene is TRBJ2-1, the V gene TRBV7-3, with 13 bases aligning to TRBD2. Losses at the gene ends were 3 bases for V and 6 bases for J; bases not matched to a gene: 8. Germline CDR1 SGHTA, CDR2 FQGTGA. The CDR3 spans 17 residues.

This clonotype was recorded a few times. The CDR3 bases are TGTGCCAGCACCCCGCAGGGGGCTTGGTATGGCTACACCTTC. It yields the protein CASTPQGAWYGYTF. The chain has TRBV2 and TRBJ1-2; 8 bases map to TRBD1. There are 14 residues in the CDR3. Germline V lookup: CDR1 SNHLY, CDR2 FYNNEI. After removal of 7 bases from V and 5 bases from J, the junction contained 9 bases not matched to a gene.

This sequence joins TRBV3-1 and TRBJ1-6; TRBD1 matches 7 bases. The CDR3 is made up of 14 amino acids. Germline V CDR1 and CDR2: LGHDT, YNNKEL (reference sequence). V dropped 4 bases and J dropped 10; count of bases not matched to a gene: 7. CDR3 region: CASSPGTARSPLHF. DNA of the CDR3: TGTGCCAGCAGCCCCGGGACAGCGAGGTCACCCCTCCACTTT. Filled out from reference TRBV3-1 and TRBJ1-6, the complete variable domain reads DTAVSQTPKYLVTQMGNDKSIKCEQNLGHDTMYWYKQDSKKFLKIMFSYNNKELIINETVPNRFSPKSPDKAHLNLHINSLELGDSAVYFCASSPGTARSPLHFGNGTRLTVT.

The table lists this clonotype with a count of one. The chain has TRBV28 and TRBJ2-7, with a possible D match to TRBD2 (6 bases). V was shortened by 4 bases and J by 5 bases, with 9 bases between the two germline ends. The CDR3 length is 12 residues. Per the germline V gene, CDR1 is MDHEN and CDR2 is SYDVKM. The DNA for the CDR3 is TGTGCCAGCAGTTCCGGAGGGGACGAGCAGTACTTC. It yields the protein CASSSGGDEQYF.

The V and J genes are TRBV5-1 and TRBJ2-5; possible D gene TRBD1, 5 bases. This CDR3 has 15 amino acids. CDR1 SGHRS and CDR2 YFSETQ come from the germline V gene. V was trimmed by 1 base and J by 9 bases, leaving 19 bases between them. CDR3 DNA sequence: TGCGCCAGCAGCTTGATGGTTGGGGCGGTCTACTCCCAGTACTTC. It yields the protein CASSLMVGAVYSQYF.

The table lists this clonotype with many counts. This rearrangement joins TRBV27 to TRBJ1-2; D not certain. The V gene's germline CDR1 is MNHEY and CDR2 SMNVEV (reference sequence). CDR3 length: 12 amino acids. Trimming stripped 4 bases from V and 6 bases from J, with 9 bases between. The CDR3: CASSYSGHGYTF. For the CDR3, the DNA is TGTGCCAGCAGTTATTCGGGCCATGGCTACACCTTC.

The chain links TRBV30 to TRBJ1-4; D is uncertain. Trimming removed 3 bases from V and 6 bases from J, with 14 bases in between. CDR1 and CDR2 from the germline V gene are GTSNPN and SVGIG (reference sequence). The CDR3 is 14 residues long. CDR3 DNA sequence: TGTGCCTGGAGAGGGTCGAACCCTCATGAAAAACTGTTTTTT. Protein product: CAWRGSNPHEKLFF. Filled out from reference TRBV30 and TRBJ1-4, the complete variable domain reads SQTIHQWPATLVQPVGSPLSLECTVEGTSNPNLYWYRQAAGRGLQLLFYSVGIGQISSEVPQNLSASRPQDRQFILSSKKLLLSDSGFYLCAWRGSNPHEKLFFGSGTQLSVL.

The rearrangement links TRBV29-1 to TRBJ1-2; D may be TRBD1 (5 bases). V shed 7 bases and J shed 7 bases, with 19 bases lying between them. CDR1 and CDR2 (germline): SQVTM, ANQGSEA. There are 13 residues in the CDR3. The CDR3 DNA is TGCAGCGCCGGCACCCAGGGATCTTTTGGCTACACCTTC. Translated: CSAGTQGSFGYTF.

This clonotype was seen ten or more times. J is TRBJ2-1 and V is TRBV28; 8 bases map to TRBD1. Germline-derived CDR1 and CDR2 are MDHEN and SYDVKM. V was clipped by 9 bases and J by 9 bases; unmatched bases: 16. The CDR3 has 15 amino acids. The CDR3 nucleotides read TGTGCCAGGCTGTGGGACAGGAACCCTGGAACTGAGCAGTTCTTC. The encoded protein is CARLWDRNPGTEQFF.

The gene calls are TRBV29-1 and TRBJ2-7, with 10 bases that match TRBD2. The CDR3 is 15 residues long. Looked up from germline, CDR1 is SQVTM and CDR2 is ANQGSEA. V trimming: 4 bases; J trimming: 4 bases; junction bases outside the gene matches: 10. The CDR3 protein is CSVGSLPGLAYEQYF. The CDR3 bases are TGCAGCGTTGGGTCCCTACCGGGACTAGCGTACGAGCAGTACTTC.

This clonotype was counted between two and nine times. The chain combines TRBV21-1 with TRBJ2-5; the table's D call, TRBD1, was not checked against the DNA. TRBV21-1 has pseudogene status. The CDR3 sequence is 17 residues long. CDR3 residues: CAILAFWTGGLRKTQYF. The CDR3 nucleotides are TGTGCCATCCTAGCCTTCTGGACAGGGGGCTTGAGGAAGACCCAGTACTTC.

This clonotype was seen repeatedly, ten times or more. The chain recombines TRBV28 with TRBJ2-7; unclear D gene. V lost 7 bases and J lost 5, with 9 bases in between. The CDR3 contains 11 residues. Germline V gene data show CDR1 as MDHEN and CDR2 as SYDVKM. This CDR3 is CASTNVDEQYF. CDR3 in DNA: TGTGCCAGCACCAATGTTGACGAGCAGTACTTC.

This clonotype appeared many times. The rearrangement uses TRBV7-9 and TRBJ2-5, with a tentative D call TRBD1 (5 bases). Germline assignment: CDR1 SEHNR and CDR2 FQNEAQ (reference sequence). Trimming cost V 5 bases and J 5 bases, with 15 bases left between them. CDR3 size: 14 residues. CDR3 loop: CASSPRQNTETQYF. The CDR3 DNA sequence: TGTGCCAGCAGCCCCCGACAGAACACGGAGACCCAGTACTTC. Together with reference TRBV7-9 and TRBJ2-5, the CDR3 gives the full variable domain: DTGVSQNPRHKITKRGQNVTFRCDPISEHNRLYWYRQTLGQGPEFLTYFQNEAQLEKSRLLSDRFSAERPKGSFSTLEIQRTEQGDSAMYLCASSPRQNTETQYFGPGTRLLVL.

The V gene is TRBV20-1, the J gene TRBJ2-7; 13 nucleotides agree with TRBD2. The J segment lost 6 bases and the V segment lost 4 bases, leaving 9 bases of the junction unmatched. The CDR3 is 15 residues long. Germline values: CDR1 DFQATT, CDR2 SNEGSKA (reference sequence). The CDR3 DNA follows: TGCAGTGCTATAGGACTAGCGGGAGTATTACCCGAGCAGTACTTC. The encoded protein is CSAIGLAGVLPEQYF.

The chain links TRBV5-1 to TRBJ2-2; 10 bases agree with TRBD2. The germline gives CDR1 SGHRS, CDR2 YFSETQ. Trimming cost V 2 bases and J 1 base; bases outside gene matches: 2. The CDR3 has 16 amino acids. The CDR3 sequence: CASSFSSGRNTGELFF. The CDR3 DNA sequence: TGCGCCAGCAGCTTCTCTAGCGGGAGGAACACCGGGGAGCTGTTTTTT.

This chain joins TRBV7-3 and TRBJ2-2; TRBD2 agrees at 7 bases. The CDR3 is made up of 14 amino acids. The germline V gene encodes CDR1 SGHTA and CDR2 FQGTGA. The J segment lost 7 bases and the V segment lost 0 bases, leaving 2 bases of the junction unmatched. For the CDR3, the DNA is TGTGCCAGCAGCTTAACCGGACTAGTCGGGGAGCTGTTTTTT. It codes for CASSLTGLVGELFF.

This clonotype was seen at least ten times. The chain couples TRBV20-1 to TRBJ1-5, with 10 nucleotides matching TRBD1. V lost 3 bases to trimming and J lost 5 bases; unmatched junction nucleotides: 7. The CDR3 runs to 15 residues. Germline V gives CDR1 DFQATT, CDR2 SNEGSKA (reference sequence). CDR3 sequence reads: CSASPGTGVYQPQHF. Here the CDR3 DNA reads TGCAGTGCTAGCCCAGGGACAGGGGTCTATCAGCCCCAGCATTTT.